Listed below are T cell receptor beta chains from one sample, sequenced in a study of human thymus T cells. Sequencing was performed with immunoSEQ multiplex PCR; in TCRdb, only in-frame clones are kept and a portion is missing. In the table there are 55,000 to 70,000 clones, about 94% of which are singletons. Sequenced: blood. Receptor source: a boy younger than two with a congenital heart defect but otherwise immunologically healthy. CDR3s include the opening cysteine and the closing phenylalanine or tryptophan. Each record gives: D gene, V gene, clone size, J gene, CDR3 DNA, CDR3 protein. A D gene is named only where the DNA matches it firmly. Only some rows state a clone size, as once, few, many or a class for expanded clones.

D gene: TRBD1; V gene: TRBV30; clone size: -; J gene: TRBJ1-1; CDR3 DNA: TGTGCCTGGAGTGTCCCAGGACAGGGGAACACTGAAGCTTTCTTT; CDR3 protein: CAWSVPGQGNTEAFF
D gene: TRBD2; V gene: TRBV20-1; clone size: -; J gene: TRBJ2-1; CDR3 DNA: TGCAGTGCTAGACTAGCGGGCCCGCAGTTCTTC; CDR3 protein: CSARLAGPQFF
D gene: -; V gene: TRBV6-5; clone size: -; J gene: TRBJ1-1; CDR3 DNA: TGTGCCAGCAGCCCCCTGGGAGCTTTCTTT; CDR3 protein: CASSPLGAFF
D gene: -; V gene: TRBV30; clone size: -; J gene: TRBJ1-2; CDR3 DNA: TGTGCCTGGAGTGTGTCTTATCTGGGGCTGTATGGCTACACCTTC; CDR3 protein: CAWSVSYLGLYGYTF
D gene: -; V gene: TRBV7-9; clone size: -; J gene: TRBJ2-2; CDR3 DNA: TGTGCCAGCAGCTTACGGGGCAACGGGGAGCTGTTTTTT; CDR3 protein: CASSLRGNGELFF
D gene: -; V gene: TRBV7-7; clone size: -; J gene: TRBJ1-5; CDR3 DNA: TGTGCCAGCAGCCCACGGACAGATTATAGCAATCAGCCCCAGCATTTT; CDR3 protein: CASSPRTDYSNQPQHF
D gene: TRBD1; V gene: TRBV15; clone size: -; J gene: TRBJ1-3; CDR3 DNA: TGTGCCACCAGCAGAGAATTACAGGGGAGCGGAAACACCATATATTTT; CDR3 protein: CATSRELQGSGNTIYF
D gene: -; V gene: TRBV5-1; clone size: -; J gene: TRBJ2-1; CDR3 DNA: TGCGCCAGCAGCTTGGGAGGGAACTCCCACAATGAGCAGTTCTTC; CDR3 protein: CASSLGGNSHNEQFF
D gene: -; V gene: TRBV5-1; clone size: -; J gene: TRBJ2-7; CDR3 DNA: TGCGCCAGCAGCTTGGAAGCATACTCCTACGAGCAGTACTTC; CDR3 protein: CASSLEAYSYEQYF
D gene: -; V gene: TRBV11-2; clone size: -; J gene: TRBJ2-1; CDR3 DNA: TGTGCCAGCAGCTTAGAGTCCTACAATGAGCAGTTCTTC; CDR3 protein: CASSLESYNEQFF
D gene: TRBD2; V gene: TRBV30; clone size: -; J gene: TRBJ2-1; CDR3 DNA: TGTGCCTACCACCGGGGACTAGCGGGGGGTCTTTACAATGAGCAGTTCTTC; CDR3 protein: CAYHRGLAGGLYNEQFF
D gene: TRBD2; V gene: TRBV4-1; clone size: -; J gene: TRBJ2-7; CDR3 DNA: TGCGCCAGCAGCCCGGCGGGGAGGGCTCAATACGAGCAGTACTTC; CDR3 protein: CASSPAGRAQYEQYF
D gene: -; V gene: TRBV7-2; clone size: -; J gene: TRBJ2-1; CDR3 DNA: TGTGCCAGCAGCTTAAGGGGGGTACCCTACAATGAGCAGTTCTTC; CDR3 protein: CASSLRGVPYNEQFF
D gene: -; V gene: TRBV5-6; clone size: -; J gene: TRBJ1-6; CDR3 DNA: TGTGCCAGCAGTTTCGGGGGGAGCTCCTATAATTCACCCCTCCACTTT; CDR3 protein: CASSFGGSSYNSPLHF
D gene: TRBD1; V gene: TRBV6-1; clone size: -; J gene: TRBJ2-7; CDR3 DNA: TGTGCCAGCAGCTGGGACAGGGCGTTCTACGAGCAGTACTTC; CDR3 protein: CASSWDRAFYEQYF
D gene: TRBD2; V gene: TRBV5-1; clone size: -; J gene: TRBJ2-3; CDR3 DNA: TGCGCCAGCAGCCTAGCGGGCACAGATACGCAGTATTTT; CDR3 protein: CASSLAGTDTQYF
D gene: TRBD2; V gene: TRBV19; clone size: -; J gene: TRBJ2-3; CDR3 DNA: TGTGCCAGTAGTATGGCGGGAGGGCCGAATACGCAGTATTTT; CDR3 protein: CASSMAGGPNTQYF
D gene: TRBD1; V gene: TRBV4-3; clone size: once; J gene: TRBJ2-7; CDR3 DNA: TGCGCCAGCAGCCAAGATCCCATAAGACAGGGTATATCCTACGAGCAGTACTTC; CDR3 protein: CASSQDPIRQGISYEQYF
D gene: -; V gene: TRBV19; clone size: -; J gene: TRBJ2-5; CDR3 DNA: TGTGCCAGTAGTAGTGGGGGATTGGGGGAGACCCAGTACTTC; CDR3 protein: CASSSGGLGETQYF
D gene: -; V gene: TRBV19; clone size: -; J gene: TRBJ1-6; CDR3 DNA: TGTGCCAGTAGTAAGTGGGACACCTATAATTCACCCCTCCACTTT; CDR3 protein: CASSKWDTYNSPLHF
D gene: -; V gene: TRBV29-1; clone size: -; J gene: TRBJ2-7; CDR3 DNA: TGCAGCGTCGCTAGCAGGCGGGACTCCTACGAGCAGTACTTC; CDR3 protein: CSVASRRDSYEQYF
D gene: TRBD1; V gene: TRBV7-2; clone size: -; J gene: TRBJ2-2; CDR3 DNA: TGTGCCAGCAGCTTAGACGGGACAGGGAACGACTGGTCCGGGGAGCTGTTTTTT; CDR3 protein: CASSLDGTGNDWSGELFF
D gene: -; V gene: TRBV7-7; clone size: -; J gene: TRBJ2-5; CDR3 DNA: TGTGCCAGCAGCTTAGTGGTGGGCAGATTGGAGACCCAGTACTTC; CDR3 protein: CASSLVVGRLETQYF
D gene: -; V gene: TRBV13; clone size: -; J gene: TRBJ2-1; CDR3 DNA: TGTGCCAGCAGCGCGGGGACGCCGAGCTCCTACAATGAGCAGTTCTTC; CDR3 protein: CASSAGTPSSYNEQFF
D gene: -; V gene: TRBV5-1; clone size: -; J gene: TRBJ2-3; CDR3 DNA: TGCGCCAGCAGCTTGGGTGTGAACACAGATACGCAGTATTTT; CDR3 protein: CASSLGVNTDTQYF
D gene: TRBD1; V gene: TRBV11-1; clone size: -; J gene: TRBJ2-1; CDR3 DNA: TGTGCCAGCAGCTTAGTGGCGGGACAGGGGGTCAACCCCTACAATGAGCAGTTCTTC; CDR3 protein: CASSLVAGQGVNPYNEQFF
D gene: TRBD2; V gene: TRBV9; clone size: -; J gene: TRBJ2-1; CDR3 DNA: TGTGCCAGCAGCGGGACTAGCGGCTCCAATGAGCAGTTCTTC; CDR3 protein: CASSGTSGSNEQFF
D gene: -; V gene: TRBV19; clone size: -; J gene: TRBJ1-2; CDR3 DNA: TGTGCCAGTAGTCTGTCCGGGGGCTATGGCTACACCTTC; CDR3 protein: CASSLSGGYGYTF
D gene: -; V gene: TRBV7-9; clone size: -; J gene: TRBJ2-1; CDR3 DNA: TGTGCCAGCAGCTTAGGAAGAGGAGGCATCTACAATGAGCAGTTCTTC; CDR3 protein: CASSLGRGGIYNEQFF
D gene: -; V gene: TRBV19; clone size: -; J gene: TRBJ2-7; CDR3 DNA: TGTGCCAGTAGTATAATTAAGGCGGGATCCTACGAGCAGTACTTC; CDR3 protein: CASSIIKAGSYEQYF
D gene: -; V gene: TRBV7-9; clone size: -; J gene: TRBJ1-6; CDR3 DNA: TGTGCCAGCAGCTTAGACAAACCATCACCCTATAATTCACCCCTCCACTTT; CDR3 protein: CASSLDKPSPYNSPLHF
D gene: TRBD2; V gene: TRBV5-4; clone size: -; J gene: TRBJ2-5; CDR3 DNA: TGTGCCAGCAGCTTGGATACTAGCGGGGGGGCAAGTGAGACCCAGTACTTC; CDR3 protein: CASSLDTSGGASETQYF